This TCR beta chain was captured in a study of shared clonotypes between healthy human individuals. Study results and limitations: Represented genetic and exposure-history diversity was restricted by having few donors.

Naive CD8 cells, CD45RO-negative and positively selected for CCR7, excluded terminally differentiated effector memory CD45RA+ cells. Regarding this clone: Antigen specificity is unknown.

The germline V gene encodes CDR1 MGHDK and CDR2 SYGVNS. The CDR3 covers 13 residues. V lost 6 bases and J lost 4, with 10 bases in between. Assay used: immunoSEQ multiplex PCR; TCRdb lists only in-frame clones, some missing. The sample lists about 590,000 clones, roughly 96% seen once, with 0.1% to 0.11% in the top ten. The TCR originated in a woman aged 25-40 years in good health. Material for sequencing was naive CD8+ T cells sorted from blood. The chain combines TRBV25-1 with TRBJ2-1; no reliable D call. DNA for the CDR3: TGTGCCAGCAGGACCCTTTTGTACAATGAGCAGTTCTTC. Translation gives CASRTLLYNEQFF.